These T cell receptor beta chains were read from a single sample in a study of vaccination effects on CD4 cells after COVID-19. These TCRs are of unknown antigen specificity. Generated by immunoSEQ multiplex PCR, the TCRdb table keeps only in-frame clones and is missing some. Of some 16,000 clones listed, roughly 76% are singletons. The specimen comprised CD4+ T cells from PBMCs cultured with HCoV-NL63 spike peptides, sampled after COVID-19 vaccination. These receptors all stem from a human donor who received a COVID-19 vaccine. Both conserved end residues are part of each CDR3. D genes are given only for firm matches. Rows may omit the clone size; those that give it use once, few, many or a size class.

NA	TRBV5-6	TRBJ2-5	NA	CASALDGETQYF	TGTGCCAGCGCGTTGGACGGGGAGACCCAGTACTTC
NA	TRBV2	TRBJ2-1	TRBD1	CASRDREYNEQFF	TGTGCCAGCAGGGACAGGGAATACAATGAGCAGTTCTTC
once	TRBV15	TRBJ2-7	TRBD1	CATSVDRGVGEQYF	TGTGCCACCAGCGTCGACAGGGGAGTCGGCGAGCAGTACTTC
NA	TRBV25-1	TRBJ1-1	NA	CASSDPSGGNTEAFF	TGTGCCAGCAGTGACCCCTCCGGGGGGAACACTGAAGCTTTCTTT
NA	TRBV19	TRBJ2-3	TRBD1	CASSEPGQGFSDTQYF	TGTGCCAGTAGTGAGCCGGGACAGGGCTTTTCAGATACGCAGTATTTT
NA	TRBV12-5	TRBJ2-2	TRBD2	CASGPNLAGGLGGELFF	TGTGCTAGTGGTCCAAACCTAGCGGGGGGGCTAGGCGGGGAGCTGTTTTTT
NA	TRBV29-1	TRBJ1-1	TRBD1	CSAVTGVMVSTEAFF	TGCAGCGCTGTGACAGGGGTCATGGTGTCGACTGAAGCTTTCTTT
NA	TRBV11-3	TRBJ2-2	NA	CASSLGGGRGDTGELFF	TGTGCCAGCAGCTTAGGTGGCGGCAGGGGGGACACCGGGGAGCTGTTTTTT
NA	TRBV4-3	TRBJ1-2	NA	CASSLYYSPGYGYTF	TGCGCCAGCAGCCTGTACTATTCGCCGGGCTATGGCTACACCTTC
few	TRBV19	TRBJ2-7	NA	CASSPKSPGDEQYF	TGTGCCAGTAGTCCAAAATCGCCGGGCGACGAGCAGTACTTC
once	TRBV7-2	TRBJ2-5	NA	CASSLEREETQYF	TGTGCCAGCAGCTTAGAGCGTGAAGAGACCCAGTACTTC
NA	TRBV5-8	TRBJ1-2	TRBD1	CASSSDRGGYTF	TGTGCCAGCAGCTCGGACAGGGGCGGCTACACCTTC
few	TRBV28	TRBJ1-5	TRBD1	CASSSWTGEGNQPQHF	TGTGCCAGCAGTTCTTGGACAGGGGAAGGTAATCAGCCCCAGCATTTT
NA	TRBV7-8	TRBJ2-7	NA	CASSSHGSPYEQYF	TGTGCCAGCAGCTCGCACGGGAGCCCCTACGAGCAGTACTTC
NA	TRBV18	TRBJ1-1	TRBD1	CASSPSPGTGNTEAFF	TGTGCCAGCTCACCATCGCCCGGGACAGGGAACACTGAAGCTTTCTTT
NA	TRBV2	TRBJ2-4	TRBD1	CASGKTGNAAKNIQYF	TGTGCCAGCGGCAAGACAGGGAATGCAGCCAAAAACATTCAGTACTTC
NA	TRBV7-2	TRBJ1-2	NA	CASSLAARGRNGYTF	TGTGCCAGCAGCTTAGCGGCCCGGGGGAGAAATGGCTACACCTTC
once	TRBV6-5	TRBJ1-1	NA	CASLPPRVNTEAFF	TGTGCCAGCCTTCCCCCGAGAGTGAACACTGAAGCTTTCTTT
once	TRBV3-1/TRBV3-2	TRBJ1-2	NA	CASSQEIGYGYTF	TGTGCCAGCAGCCAAGAAATTGGCTATGGCTACACCTTC
NA	TRBV6-5	TRBJ1-1	NA	CASSFAGVGAEAFF	TGTGCCAGCAGTTTTGCAGGGGTTGGGGCTGAAGCTTTCTTT
few	TRBV27	TRBJ1-1	TRBD1	CASSLGRGYTEAFF	TGTGCCAGCAGTTTAGGCAGGGGGTATACTGAAGCTTTCTTT
NA	TRBV7-9	TRBJ2-5	TRBD1	CASSRTGTGVETQYF	TGTGCCAGCAGCAGAACCGGGACAGGGGTAGAGACCCAGTACTTC
NA	TRBV28	TRBJ2-6	NA	CASSPGGSSGANVLTF	TGTGCCAGCAGTCCGGGCGGATCCTCTGGGGCCAACGTCCTGACTTTC
few	TRBV5-4	TRBJ2-5	NA	CASNLRGETQYF	TGTGCCAGCAACCTCCGGGGAGAGACCCAGTACTTC
NA	TRBV20-1	TRBJ1-2	NA	CSADRNYGYTF	TGCAGTGCCGACAGGAACTATGGCTACACCTTC
NA	TRBV3-1/TRBV3-2	TRBJ2-1	NA	CASRRTPRDEQFF	TGTGCCAGCAGACGGACTCCCCGGGATGAGCAGTTCTTC
few	TRBV27	TRBJ2-7	NA	CASSYRRDTSYEQYF	TGTGCCAGCAGTTACCGCCGGGACACCTCCTACGAGCAGTACTTC
NA	TRBV7-2	TRBJ2-7	NA	CASSPGATYEQYF	TGTGCCAGCTCTCCAGGCGCTACCTACGAGCAGTACTTC
NA	TRBV18	TRBJ2-5	NA	CASSPAKTDGETQYF	TGTGCCAGCTCACCAGCGAAGACAGATGGAGAGACCCAGTACTTC
NA	TRBV6-5	TRBJ2-1	NA	CASSPTPTGHNEQFF	TGTGCCAGCAGCCCCACCCCGACAGGACACAATGAGCAGTTCTTC
NA	TRBV5-6	TRBJ2-7	NA	CASSFLGSGYEQYF	TGTGCCAGCAGCTTCCTTGGGTCGGGGTACGAGCAGTACTTC
NA	TRBV14	TRBJ1-2	TRBD1	CASSQTLGQGTSYGYTF	TGTGCCAGCAGCCAAACGTTAGGACAGGGGACCTCATATGGCTACACCTTC
NA	TRBV5-1	TRBJ2-1	TRBD2	CASSLRTSGGAYNEQFF	TGCGCCAGCAGCTTGAGGACTAGCGGGGGGGCCTACAATGAGCAGTTCTTC
NA	TRBV6-5	TRBJ1-2	NA	CASTKAPDPNYGYTF	TGTGCCAGCACTAAGGCCCCGGATCCCAACTATGGCTACACCTTC
few	TRBV25-1	TRBJ1-6	NA	CASSGSSYNSPLHF	TGTGCCAGCAGTGGGAGCTCCTATAATTCACCCCTCCACTTT
NA	TRBV5-5	TRBJ2-5	NA	CASSLGQHQETQYF	TGTGCCAGCAGCTTGGGACAACACCAAGAGACCCAGTACTTC
NA	TRBV4-1	TRBJ1-3	NA	CASSQTQGVTGNTIYF	TGCGCCAGCAGCCAGACACAGGGAGTCACTGGAAACACCATATATTTT
NA	TRBV6-7	TRBJ1-1	NA	CASSCLANTEAFF	TGTGCCAGCAGTTGTTTAGCGAACACTGAAGCTTTCTTT
NA	TRBV5-4	TRBJ2-1	NA	CASSGEVRTTLPHYNEQFF	TGTGCCAGCAGTGGGGAAGTGAGGACTACTCTCCCTCACTACAATGAGCAGTTCTTC